The next 17 T cell receptor beta chains were all read from a single sample in a study of shared clonotypes between healthy human individuals. Produced via immunoSEQ multiplex PCR; TCRdb's table is partial and in-frame only. The data contain over a million clones, more than 60% of them singletons. Sample: memory CD4+ T cells sorted from blood. The subset is: CD45RA-negative fraction. The receptor source for this set is a young man in good health.

The V call is TRBV27, the J call TRBJ2-5; D not certain. The CDR3 runs 14 residues. The V gene lost 4 bases and the J gene lost 7 bases, with 16 bases spanning the gap. Per the germline V gene, CDR1 is MNHEY and CDR2 is SMNVEV (reference sequence). CDR3 nucleotides: TGTGCCAGCAGTTCCCTTGACTGGGCAGGGACCCAGTACTTC. Protein: CASSSLDWAGTQYF.

The V gene is TRBV6-6, the J gene TRBJ2-7; 14 bases agree with TRBD2. Per germline, CDR1 MNHNY and CDR2 SVGAGI (reference sequence). This CDR3 comprises 15 residues. Germline trimming cut 6 bases from V and 7 bases from J; bases unmatched to any gene: 8. This CDR3 reads CASSQGLAGVGEQYF. The CDR3 bases are TGTGCCAGCAGCCAGGGACTAGCGGGAGTGGGAGAGCAGTACTTC.

The chain joins TRBV6-1 to TRBJ2-1; tentatively, D is TRBD2 (6 bases). Germline V gene lookup returns CDR1 MNHNS and CDR2 SASEGT. CDR3 length equals 13 residues. V was pared by 7 bases and J by 0 bases, with 7 bases between. The CDR3 nucleotides read TGTGCCAGCAAACTAGCCTCCTACAATGAGCAGTTCTTC. Translating gives CASKLASYNEQFF.

The chain has TRBV15 and TRBJ2-5; 10 bases agree with TRBD1. Germline lookup yields CDR1 LNHNV and CDR2 YYDKDF (reference sequence). Unmatched junction bases numbered 6, after V lost 3 bases and J lost 5 bases. This CDR3 is 15 amino acids long. This CDR3 is CATSRVTGGGETQYF. Written as DNA, the CDR3 is TGTGCCACCAGCAGGGTGACAGGGGGCGGTGAGACCCAGTACTTC.

The chain recombines TRBV5-1 with TRBJ1-2, with unresolved D. The germline V gene has CDR1 SGHRS and CDR2 YFSETQ. CDR3 size: 15 residues. V was shortened by 0 bases and J by 4 bases, with 13 bases between the two germline ends. CDR3 coding DNA: TGCGCCAGCAGCTTGGAAGACGTAGGAGGCTATGGCTACACCTTC. Translation: CASSLEDVGGYGYTF.

The chain uses TRBV15 and TRBJ1-4; weak D call: TRBD1 (5 bases). V was cut by 1 base and J by 7 bases, with 16 bases left in between. Germline values: CDR1 LNHNV, CDR2 YYDKDF (reference sequence). This CDR3 has 16 amino acids. This CDR3 is CATSRGAGTLSEKLFF. The DNA for the CDR3 is TGTGCCACCAGCAGAGGCGCCGGGACCCTTAGTGAAAAACTGTTTTTT.

The chain carries TRBV6-5 and TRBJ2-5; D is unresolved. The germline V gene has CDR1 MNHEY and CDR2 SVGAGI. V gave up 0 bases and J gave up 6 bases, with 5 bases separating them. CDR3 length: 12 amino acids. The chain's CDR3 is CASSYSGKTQYF. As DNA, the CDR3 is TGTGCCAGCAGTTACTCAGGAAAGACCCAGTACTTC.

On this clone itself: A much larger clone lies a single base off, so this may be a read error. V usage is TRBV9 and J usage is TRBJ2-3; TRBD1 might be the D (5 bases). The CDR3 consists of 14 residues. Germline V CDR1 and CDR2: SGDLS, YYNGEE. The V gene lost 4 bases and the J gene lost 1 base, with 10 bases spanning the gap. The CDR3 protein is CASSPSRGTDTQYF. CDR3 coding DNA: TGTGCCAGCAGCCCGTCCAGGGGCACAGATACGCAGTATTTT.

The V gene is TRBV7-2, the J gene TRBJ2-7; TRBD1 agrees at 9 bases. With V trimmed by 5 bases and J by 0 bases, 11 bases remained unmatched. This CDR3 contains 17 residues. Germline V gene data show CDR1 as SGHTA and CDR2 as FQGNSA. This CDR3 is CASSPRGQGLGSYEQYF. The CDR3 nucleotides are TGTGCCAGCAGCCCAAGGGGACAGGGATTAGGCTCCTACGAGCAGTACTTC. Combining the CDR3 with reference TRBV7-2 and TRBJ2-7 gives the whole variable domain GAGVSQSPSNKVTEKGKDVELRCDPISGHTALYWYRQSLGQGLEFLIYFQGNSAPDKSGLPSDRFSAERTGGSVSTLTIQRTQQEDSAVYLCASSPRGQGLGSYEQYFGPGTRLTVT.

The chain employs TRBV4-1 and TRBJ1-2; 7 bases are a match to TRBD1. V dropped 4 bases and J dropped 2; count of bases not matched to a gene: 7. This CDR3 comprises 15 residues. CDR1 MGHRA and CDR2 YSYEKL come from the germline V gene. Here the CDR3 DNA reads TGCGCCAGCAGCCCACCGGGACAGAGAAACTATGGCTACACCTTC. Translation gives CASSPPGQRNYGYTF.

Only a few counts were recorded for this clone. This chain uses TRBV5-1 with TRBJ2-1, with 9 bases lining up with TRBD2. Germline assignment: CDR1 SGHRS and CDR2 YFSETQ. This CDR3 spans 16 amino acids. V dropped 0 bases and J dropped 10; count of bases not matched to a gene: 11. Written as DNA, the CDR3 is TGCGCCAGCAGCTTGGTAGGTAGCGGGAGAGGAAACGAGCAGTTCTTC. Residues: CASSLVGSGRGNEQFF.

Only a few counts were recorded for this clone. The sample holds other DNA sequences that translate to the same CDR3. The rearrangement uses TRBV5-4 and TRBJ1-2; no definite D call. Germline V gives CDR1 SGHNT, CDR2 YYREEE (reference sequence). Deletions cut 1 base from V and 5 bases from J, with 6 bases between. The CDR3 has 12 residues. Here the CDR3 DNA reads TGTGCCAGCAGCTTGAACTTTTATGGCTACACCTTC. Protein sequence: CASSLNFYGYTF.

The rearrangement joins TRBV5-4 to TRBJ2-5; 10 nucleotides line up with TRBD2. The ends lost 4 bases at V and 4 bases at J; junction bases unmatched: 7. The CDR3 totals 15 residues. Germline V gene lookup returns CDR1 SGHNT and CDR2 YYREEE (reference sequence). DNA for the CDR3: TGTGCCAGCAGCCCGCTGAGCGGGGGGGTAGAGACCCAGTACTTC. It encodes CASSPLSGGVETQYF. The whole variable domain, filled in from reference TRBV5-4 and TRBJ2-5, reads ETGVTQSPTHLIKTRGQQVTLRCSSQSGHNTVSWYQQALGQGPQFIFQYYREEENGRGNFPPRFSGLQFPNYSSELNVNALELDDSALYLCASSPLSGGVETQYFGPGTRLLVL.

The chain recombines TRBV28 with TRBJ1-2; D gene unclear. CDR1 and CDR2 (germline): MDHEN, SYDVKM. The CDR3 loop spans 15 amino acids. The germline V and J ends were trimmed by 5 bases and 0 bases, with 13 bases remaining between them. CDR3 protein: CASSTRATANYGYTF. The CDR3, as DNA: TGTGCCAGCAGTACACGGGCCACAGCTAACTATGGCTACACCTTC.

This chain uses TRBV7-2 with TRBJ2-5, with a weak D call TRBD1 (6 bases). Germline-derived CDR1 and CDR2 are SGHTA and FQGNSA. V lost 5 bases, J lost 5 bases, and 18 bases lay in between. The CDR3 spans 15 residues. CDR3 DNA sequence: TGTGCCAGCAGCCCTACCGGACAGATGGGCGAGACCCAGTACTTC. Protein product: CASSPTGQMGETQYF. Using reference TRBV7-2 and TRBJ2-5 for the parts outside the CDR3, the full variable domain is GAGVSQSPSNKVTEKGKDVELRCDPISGHTALYWYRQSLGQGLEFLIYFQGNSAPDKSGLPSDRFSAERTGGSVSTLTIQRTQQEDSAVYLCASSPTGQMGETQYFGPGTRLLVL.

The CDR3 DNA follows: TGTGCCAGCAGTGGCTCGACACTCGTTGGCAATCAGCCCCAGCATTTT. It yields the protein CASSGSTLVGNQPQHF. The chain recombines TRBV13 with TRBJ1-5; D is unclear. Germline loops: CDR1 PRHDT, CDR2 FYEKMQ (reference sequence). Trimming stripped 6 bases from V and 2 bases from J, with 17 bases between. This CDR3 comprises 16 residues.

This chain joins TRBV6-1 and TRBJ2-2; D gene unclear. The CDR3 length is 13 residues. The V and J ends lost 6 bases and 4 bases respectively, with 9 bases between them. Germline-derived CDR1 and CDR2 are MNHNS and SASEGT. CDR3: CASSAIFTGELFF. The CDR3 region has the DNA TGTGCCAGCAGCGCCATTTTCACCGGGGAGCTGTTTTTT.